The rows below give T cell receptor beta chains drawn from one sample of a study of control samples from healthy donors and cancer patients. Here immunoSEQ multiplex PCR was the method, and the copy in TCRdb shows in-frame clones only, minus some. Among 120,000 or so clones listed, more than 85% were seen once. The source material was blood. The origin of the receptors is a woman aged 18-29 years in good health. CDR3s include the opening cysteine and the closing phenylalanine or tryptophan. A D gene is named only where the DNA matches it firmly. Clone size appears in some rows only: once, few, many, or a class for an expanded clone.

j_call: TRBJ2-7; clone_size: NA; d_call: NA; v_call: TRBV5-8; cdr3_nt: TGTGCCAGCAGCTTAGGTAGTTGGTCTCCTTACGAGCAGTACTTC; cdr3_aa: CASSLGSWSPYEQYF
j_call: TRBJ1-4; clone_size: NA; d_call: NA; v_call: TRBV29-1; cdr3_nt: TGCAGCGTTCTGGGGGCAAATGAAAAACTGTTTTTT; cdr3_aa: CSVLGANEKLFF
j_call: TRBJ2-1; clone_size: NA; d_call: NA; v_call: TRBV5-5; cdr3_nt: TGTGCCAGCACCGCCGTGGGGGCTGAGCAGTTCTTC; cdr3_aa: CASTAVGAEQFF
j_call: TRBJ2-1; clone_size: NA; d_call: TRBD2; v_call: TRBV4-1; cdr3_nt: TGCGCCAGCAGCCATTCCTTCCTGGGGACTAGGGGGGTTGATGAGCAGTTCTTC; cdr3_aa: CASSHSFLGTRGVDEQFF
j_call: TRBJ2-2; clone_size: once; d_call: NA; v_call: TRBV5-6; cdr3_nt: TGTGCCAGCAGCTTGGTGGGGCCCGGGGAGCTGTTTTTT; cdr3_aa: CASSLVGPGELFF
j_call: TRBJ2-5; clone_size: NA; d_call: TRBD2; v_call: TRBV7-2; cdr3_nt: TGTGCCAGCAGCTTAGAACTAGCGGCCCAAGAGACCCAGTACTTC; cdr3_aa: CASSLELAAQETQYF
j_call: TRBJ1-1; clone_size: NA; d_call: TRBD1; v_call: TRBV6-2/TRBV6-3; cdr3_nt: TGTGCCAGCAGTTACTCCTCCAGGGGGTCTTGGAACACTGAAGCTTTCTTT; cdr3_aa: CASSYSSRGSWNTEAFF
j_call: TRBJ1-1; clone_size: few; d_call: NA; v_call: TRBV11-2; cdr3_nt: TGTGCCAGCAGCTTAAGCAGGGGGAACACTGAAGCTTTCTTT; cdr3_aa: CASSLSRGNTEAFF
j_call: TRBJ2-7; clone_size: NA; d_call: NA; v_call: TRBV28; cdr3_nt: TGTGCCAGCACCAAAAGGCGGGACAGAGACTACGAGCAGTACTTC; cdr3_aa: CASTKRRDRDYEQYF
j_call: TRBJ1-5; clone_size: NA; d_call: NA; v_call: TRBV7-2; cdr3_nt: TGTGCCAGCAGCTTCACGGCAGGGCCTTATAGCAATCAGCCCCAGCATTTT; cdr3_aa: CASSFTAGPYSNQPQHF
j_call: TRBJ2-2; clone_size: NA; d_call: NA; v_call: TRBV7-2; cdr3_nt: TGTGCCAGCAGCCGGCCCCCCGGGGAGCTGTTTTTT; cdr3_aa: CASSRPPGELFF
j_call: TRBJ2-2; clone_size: NA; d_call: NA; v_call: TRBV14; cdr3_nt: TGTGCCAGCAGCCAAGATCAGTGGGTAACGTCCGGGGAGCTGTTTTTT; cdr3_aa: CASSQDQWVTSGELFF
j_call: TRBJ2-5; clone_size: NA; d_call: NA; v_call: TRBV9; cdr3_nt: TGTGCCAGCAGCGCCCACGAAGAGACCCAGTACTTC; cdr3_aa: CASSAHEETQYF
j_call: TRBJ2-7; clone_size: NA; d_call: NA; v_call: TRBV10-3; cdr3_nt: TGTGCCATATCGGCAAACTACGAGCAGTACTTC; cdr3_aa: CAISANYEQYF